These T cell receptor beta chains were read from a single sample in a study of blood T cell dynamics during melanoma immunotherapy. Sequenced by immunoSEQ multiplex PCR; TCRdb stores in-frame clones only, minus some. The sample has 15,000 or so clones, around 91% seen once. Sequencing was performed on effector memory CD8+ T cells from blood, taken from a patient treated with checkpoint blockade. Receptors were obtained from a human donor with melanoma. Both conserved end residues are part of each CDR3. A D gene is named only where the DNA matches it firmly. Some rows have no size entry. The others give once, few or many, or a class for an expanded clone.

TRBJ1-1	14	NA	NA	TRBV2	TGTGCCAGCATAAGTTCGCAGATGAACACTGAAGCTTTCTTT	CASISSQMNTEAFF
TRBJ1-3	15	NA	NA	TRBV19	TGTGCCAGTAGTATAGATCGGGGGCCTGGAAACACCATATATTTT	CASSIDRGPGNTIYF
TRBJ1-4	13	NA	NA	TRBV6-5	TGTGCCAGCAGTTACGGTAAAGGGGGAAAACTGTTTTTT	CASSYGKGGKLFF
TRBJ2-1	14	NA	TRBD1	TRBV27	TGTGCCAGCAGTTCCGGGACAGGGATTAGTGAGCAGTTCTTC	CASSSGTGISEQFF
TRBJ2-1	15	NA	TRBD2	TRBV28	TGTGCCAGCAGCCTAGCGGGAGGACTAGACAATGAGCAGTTCTTC	CASSLAGGLDNEQFF
TRBJ2-7	15	NA	NA	TRBV19	TGTGCCAGTAGTATAGATCTCTGGGCGGGATATCGGCAGTACTTC	CASSIDLWAGYRQYF
TRBJ1-5	15	NA	TRBD1	TRBV19	TGTGCCAGTAGTGAGCAGGGGGGCAGCAATCAGCCCCAGCATTTT	CASSEQGGSNQPQHF
TRBJ2-7	12	NA	NA	TRBV2	TGTGCCAGCAGTGAGCCGACCGGGGAGCAGTACTTC	CASSEPTGEQYF
TRBJ2-7	13	NA	NA	TRBV28	TGTGCCAGCAGTTTAGGCAATTCCTACGAGCAGTACTTC	CASSLGNSYEQYF
TRBJ1-2	16	NA	NA	TRBV25-1	TGTGCCAGCAGTGAATATAGGTTAGGGTCGAACTATGGCTACACCTTC	CASSEYRLGSNYGYTF
TRBJ1-2	16	NA	NA	TRBV7-2	TGTGCCAGCAGCCCCTGGTTGGAGGCCGGTGGCTATGGCTACACCTTC	CASSPWLEAGGYGYTF
TRBJ1-1	12	NA	NA	TRBV7-9	TGTGCCAGCAGCAAGGGGTACACTGAAGCTTTCTTT	CASSKGYTEAFF
TRBJ2-1	12	NA	TRBD2	TRBV5-6	TGTGCCAGCAGCTCCGGGGGGAATGAGCAGTTCTTC	CASSSGGNEQFF
TRBJ1-1	14	NA	NA	TRBV7-9	TGTGCCAGCAGCGCGACAGAAAAAGACACTGAAGCTTTCTTT	CASSATEKDTEAFF
TRBJ2-5	13	NA	NA	TRBV9	TGTGCCAGCAGCGCGGACAACCAAGAGACCCAGTACTTC	CASSADNQETQYF
TRBJ2-5	17	NA	TRBD2	TRBV5-4	TGTGCCAGCAGCTTAGGACTAGCGGGAGGGCCTCTGGAGACCCAGTACTTC	CASSLGLAGGPLETQYF
TRBJ1-1	15	NA	NA	TRBV2	TGTGCCAGCAGTGAAAGCGGAATCATGAACACTGAAGCTTTCTTT	CASSESGIMNTEAFF
TRBJ2-7	14	NA	NA	TRBV6-5	TGTGCCAGCAGTTACTCAGGAGGAGCCCACGAGCAGTACTTC	CASSYSGGAHEQYF
TRBJ1-1	14	NA	NA	TRBV12-5	TGTGCTAGTGCCCTGGGAGGGGGAGGCACTGAAGCTTTCTTT	CASALGGGGTEAFF
TRBJ1-4	14	NA	TRBD1	TRBV11-2	TGTGCCAGCACCCGGACAGGGGAGGGTGAAAAACTGTTTTTT	CASTRTGEGEKLFF
TRBJ1-3	15	NA	NA	TRBV27	TGTGCCAGCAGTTTAGGGAGTAGCTCTGGAAACACCATATATTTT	CASSLGSSSGNTIYF
TRBJ2-1	20	NA	NA	TRBV6-1	TGTGCCAGCAGTGCCGTCCTATTCCCAGGCGGCGGCAGCTCCTACAATGAGCAGTTCTTC	CASSAVLFPGGGSSYNEQFF
TRBJ2-7	14	NA	NA	TRBV7-9	TGTGCCAGCAGCGCCACCGGGGTCGCCTACGAGCAGTACTTC	CASSATGVAYEQYF
TRBJ1-4	14	NA	NA	TRBV2	TGTGCCAGCAGTGAAGGGTCGGGTAATGAAAAACTGTTTTTT	CASSEGSGNEKLFF
TRBJ2-7	13	NA	NA	TRBV28	TGTGCCAGCAGTTTACGCAGTACCTACGAGCAGTACTTC	CASSLRSTYEQYF
TRBJ2-1	16	NA	NA	TRBV7-9	TGTGCCAGCAGCCGCCCCCCGACAGGCGGAGCCCATGAGCAGTTCTTC	CASSRPPTGGAHEQFF
TRBJ2-7	16	NA	TRBD1	TRBV5-4	TGTGCCAGCAGCTCAACCACGGGACAGGGTTTCTACGAGCAGTACTTC	CASSSTTGQGFYEQYF
TRBJ1-1	13	NA	NA	TRBV28	TGTGCCAGCAGGGGGGGAGGGAACACTGAAGCTTTCTTT	CASRGGGNTEAFF
TRBJ1-1	13	NA	NA	TRBV27	TGTGCCAGCAGTTTATCGCAGGGTCCTGAAGCTTTCTTT	CASSLSQGPEAFF
TRBJ2-1	18	NA	TRBD2	TRBV2	TGTGCCAGCAGTACCGGGACTAGCGAGGGCCACTCCTACAATGAGCAGTTCTTC	CASSTGTSEGHSYNEQFF
TRBJ1-5	14	NA	NA	TRBV27	TGTGCCAGCAGTTTGTCAGGGGTGGGTCAGCCCCAGCATTTT	CASSLSGVGQPQHF
TRBJ1-2	15	NA	TRBD1	TRBV19	TGTGCCAGTAGTATCCTCGGGGACAGAGGCGCGGGCTACACCTTC	CASSILGDRGAGYTF
TRBJ2-7	13	NA	NA	TRBV27	TGTGCCAGCAGTTTTAAGGGGTATTACGAGCAGTACTTC	CASSFKGYYEQYF
TRBJ2-7	14	once	NA	TRBV5-1	TGCGCCAGCAGCTTGGTTTTCTCCCCGGAGGAGCAGTACTTC	CASSLVFSPEEQYF
TRBJ2-5	13	NA	TRBD2	TRBV29-1	TGCAGCGTCCAACCGGGGGGGCAAGAGACCCAGTACTTC	CSVQPGGQETQYF
TRBJ1-2	12	once	NA	TRBV29-1	TGCAGCGTTGATTGGGTAACTACCGGCTACACCTTC	CSVDWVTTGYTF
TRBJ2-7	13	NA	TRBD1	TRBV19	TGTGCCAGTAGTGCAGAACAGGGGTACGAGCAGTACTTC	CASSAEQGYEQYF
TRBJ1-2	17	NA	TRBD1	TRBV27	TGTGCCAGCAGTCTAAACCGGGACAGGGGGCTATCCTATGGCTACACCTTC	CASSLNRDRGLSYGYTF
TRBJ1-4	16	NA	NA	TRBV30	TGTGCCTGGAGTGTGGGTGATTTTGGAGTCGACGAAAAACTGTTTTTT	CAWSVGDFGVDEKLFF
TRBJ1-4	15	NA	NA	TRBV30	TGTGCCTGGAGTGTTAGTTCGGTTATAAATGAAAAACTGTTTTTT	CAWSVSSVINEKLFF
TRBJ2-1	15	NA	NA	TRBV27	TGTGCCAGCAGTTTCTCAGCGAAAGTGTACAATGAGCAGTTCTTC	CASSFSAKVYNEQFF